A single sample is the source of the 30 T cell receptor beta chains below, sequenced in a study of shared T cell receptors in the human thymus. Data came from immunoSEQ multiplex PCR; TCRdb stores just in-frame clones and leaves some out. This sample has some 720,000 clones, with 85% to 90% found just once. The sample was also linked to a second study, of human thymus T cells.

The sequenced sample was thymocytes. The receptors derive from a boy younger than two with a congenital heart defect.

The rearrangement joins TRBV10-3 to TRBJ1-2; 7 nucleotides match TRBD1. The CDR3 extends over 15 amino acids. Unmatched junction bases numbered 15, after V lost 10 bases and J lost 4 bases. Germline CDR1 ENHRY, CDR2 SYGVKD. The CDR3 region is CATHRGEVVSYGYTF. The CDR3 DNA sequence: TGTGCCACACACAGGGGAGAGGTCGTTAGCTATGGCTACACCTTC.

The rearrangement joins TRBV11-2 to TRBJ2-3; 9 nucleotides agree with TRBD2. The CDR3 spans 17 residues. After removal of 5 bases from V and 4 bases from J, the junction contained 13 bases not matched to a gene. CDR1 is SGHAT and CDR2 is FQNNGV in the germline V gene. This CDR3 is CASSPGDSGGVADTQYF. The CDR3 DNA sequence: TGTGCCAGCAGCCCCGGTGATAGCGGGGGTGTCGCAGATACGCAGTATTTT.

J is TRBJ1-5 and V is TRBV6-5; weak D call: TRBD1 (5 bases). The V end lost 6 bases, the J end lost 0 bases, and 12 bases lay between the germline ends. This CDR3 contains 15 residues. Germline V gene data show CDR1 as MNHEY and CDR2 as SVGAGI. CDR3 in DNA: TGTGCCAGCAGCCCATCAGGGTATAGCAATCAGCCCCAGCATTTT. It translates to CASSPSGYSNQPQHF.

This rearrangement joins TRBV25-1 to TRBJ2-1; 9 bases agree with TRBD1. CDR3 length: 14 residues. The trim removed 5 bases at V and 10 bases at J, leaving 9 bases unmatched. The germline gives CDR1 MGHDK, CDR2 SYGVNS. CDR3 sequence reads: CASSTRTGAGEQFF. The CDR3 DNA reads as TGTGCCAGCAGTACACGGACAGGGGCTGGGGAGCAGTTCTTC.

CDR3 bases: TGTGCCAGCAGCTTAGGGGCGGGGCGGGTGTCCTACGAGCAGTACTTC. It translates to CASSLGAGRVSYEQYF. This sequence joins TRBV7-2 and TRBJ2-5; possibly TRBD2 for D (6 bases). The DNA end is a closer match to TRBJ2-7, so the J assignment may be wrong. The CDR3 totals 16 residues. The germline CDR1 and CDR2 sequences are SGHTA and FQGNSA.

This clone was found a few times. This rearrangement joins TRBV18 to TRBJ2-1, with 7 bases that match TRBD2. V was clipped by 0 bases and J by 7 bases; unmatched bases: 3. Germline V gene sequence: CDR1 KGHSH, CDR2 LQKENI. CDR3 size: 14 residues. CDR3 coding DNA: TGTGCCAGCTCACCACCGTGGGGGGGGAATGAGCAGTTCTTC. It codes for CASSPPWGGNEQFF.

The V call is TRBV27, the J call TRBJ2-2; 9 bases align to TRBD2. V gave up 3 bases and J gave up 3 bases; unmatched junction bases: 14. The germline V gene encodes CDR1 MNHEY and CDR2 SMNVEV (reference sequence). This CDR3 spans 19 amino acids. The CDR3 DNA is TGTGCCAGCAGTTTTTGCGCGGGAGGGGACTGCATACACACCGGGGAGCTGTTTTTT. This sequence encodes CASSFCAGGDCIHTGELFF.

V usage is TRBV14 and J usage is TRBJ1-2; D might be TRBD1 (5 bases). Germline V gene data show CDR1 as SGHDN and CDR2 as FVKESK. The CDR3 consists of 15 residues. The germline V and J ends were trimmed by 0 bases and 4 bases, with 12 bases remaining between them. This chain's CDR3 is CASSQEGGRFYGYTF. The CDR3 DNA follows: TGTGCCAGCAGCCAAGAGGGGGGACGGTTCTATGGCTACACCTTC.

V gene TRBV29-1 combines with J gene TRBJ2-1; TRBD2 agrees at 9 bases. This CDR3 region has 16 residues. V was pared by 1 base and J by 7 bases, with 11 bases of the junction left unmatched. CDR1 and CDR2 from the germline V gene are SQVTM and ANQGSEA. The CDR3 sequence: CSVEGHAGGPDNEQFF. The DNA of the CDR3 is TGCAGCGTTGAAGGCCACGCGGGAGGGCCGGATAATGAGCAGTTCTTC.

This clone was seen a single time. This chain connects TRBV6-4 to TRBJ2-5; 8 nucleotides align to TRBD1. Germline CDR1 and CDR2: MRHNA and SNTAGT. V lost 11 bases and J lost 3; bases outside the gene matches: 11. The CDR3 spans 14 residues. CDR3 in amino acids: CACLPRTGKETQYF. DNA for the CDR3: TGTGCCTGCCTCCCCCGGACAGGGAAAGAGACCCAGTACTTC.

The chain recombines TRBV7-2 with TRBJ2-7, with D possibly being TRBD2 (5 bases). Germline-derived CDR1 and CDR2 are SGHTA and FQGNSA. This CDR3 contains 17 residues. Trimming left V 2 bases short and J 6 bases short, with 23 bases between. CDR3 coding DNA: TGTGCCAGCAGCTTAACTTCCGGGGTAGGGAATCTGGGCGAGCAGTACTTC. Translated, it gives CASSLTSGVGNLGEQYF.

The V gene is TRBV7-9, the J gene TRBJ2-5; 10 positions match TRBD2. This CDR3 region has 15 residues. Per the germline V gene, CDR1 is SEHNR and CDR2 is FQNEAQ (reference sequence). V shed 3 bases and J 3 bases; nucleotides not matched to a gene: 4. The CDR3 region has the DNA TGTGCCAGCAGCTTCAGAACTAGCGGGAAAGAGACCCAGTACTTC. Translating it yields CASSFRTSGKETQYF.

V gene TRBV27 combines with J gene TRBJ2-7; D perhaps matches TRBD2 (6 bases). Trimming stripped 5 bases from V and 2 bases from J, with 16 bases between. This CDR3 contains 15 residues. Germline CDR1 MNHEY, CDR2 SMNVEV (reference sequence). The DNA of the CDR3 is TGTGCCAGCAGTCACGTAGCGGAACCCCCCTACGAGCAGTACTTC. Amino acids: CASSHVAEPPYEQYF.

The chain uses TRBV7-2 and TRBJ2-3; 10 positions agree with TRBD2. CDR3 length: 18 residues. Germline V gene lookup returns CDR1 SGHTA and CDR2 FQGNSA. Trimming at V came to 2 bases and at J to 6 bases, leaving 14 bases not matched to a gene. CDR3 sequence: CASSLRVRAGGIRDTQYF. The DNA for the CDR3 is TGTGCCAGCAGCTTAAGGGTACGAGCGGGAGGGATCCGGGATACGCAGTATTTT.

This chain connects TRBV4-3 to TRBJ2-1, with 11 nucleotides matching TRBD2. Per germline, CDR1 LGHNA and CDR2 YSLEER. This CDR3 is built from 17 residues. The ends lost 5 bases at V and 4 bases at J; junction bases unmatched: 10. In nucleotides, the CDR3 is TGCGCCAGCAGCTCAAACTTCCGGACTAGCGGGTACAATGAGCAGTTCTTC. Its protein is CASSSNFRTSGYNEQFF.

The count of this clone is one. This chain joins TRBV29-1 and TRBJ2-5; 12 bases line up with TRBD2. Germline V CDR1 and CDR2: SQVTM, ANQGSEA. The CDR3 contains 13 residues. Trimming took 4 bases from V and 4 from J; bases not matched to a gene: 1. For the CDR3, the DNA is TGCAGCGTTGGGGGACTAGCGGGAGAGACCCAGTACTTC. It specifies CSVGGLAGETQYF.

The chain has TRBV27 and TRBJ1-1, with 9 positions matching TRBD1. Germline values: CDR1 MNHEY, CDR2 SMNVEV (reference sequence). With V trimmed by 6 bases and J by 0 bases, 8 bases remained unmatched. The CDR3 totals 16 residues. CDR3 protein: CASRSTDRGMNTEAFF. DNA of the CDR3: TGTGCCAGCAGGAGCACGGACAGGGGTATGAACACTGAAGCTTTCTTT.

The chain has TRBV6-5 and TRBJ2-7; a weak D match, TRBD1 (5 bases). Germline CDR1 is MNHEY and CDR2 is SVGAGI. The CDR3 covers 14 residues. Trimming left V 4 bases short and J 2 bases short, with 12 bases between. The CDR3 DNA reads TGTGCCAGCAGTTCCAGGGTCTTGACCTACGAGCAGTACTTC. As protein: CASSSRVLTYEQYF.

V is TRBV27 and J is TRBJ1-4; D call uncertain. Germline V gene lookup returns CDR1 MNHEY and CDR2 SMNVEV (reference sequence). The CDR3 consists of 15 residues. Trimming stripped 5 bases from V and 4 bases from J, with 14 bases between. The CDR3 loop is CASSIRHGSNEKLFF. For the CDR3, the DNA is TGTGCCAGCAGTATCCGACATGGCAGTAATGAAAAACTGTTTTTT.

The chain carries TRBV5-4 and TRBJ1-2, with D possibly matching TRBD1 (5 bases). Between the trimmed V and J ends, which lost 4 bases and 4 bases, there was a span of 14 bases. This CDR3 is built from 14 residues. Germline assignment: CDR1 SGHNT and CDR2 YYREEE (reference sequence). The CDR3 DNA follows: TGTGCCAGCAGCCCACTGGGGGGAGCCTATGGCTACACCTTC. It is translated as CASSPLGGAYGYTF.

The count of this clone is one. The rearrangement joins TRBV7-2 to TRBJ1-5; 9 bases map to TRBD1. Germline V gene lookup returns CDR1 SGHTA and CDR2 FQGNSA. CDR3 length: 17 residues. The junction had 10 bases not matched to a gene; V was cut back by 5 bases and J by 2 bases. The CDR3 here is CASSPRDRDEGNQPQHF. CDR3 sequence (DNA): TGTGCCAGCAGCCCCCGGGACAGGGATGAAGGCAATCAGCCCCAGCATTTT.

The gene calls are TRBV4-1 and TRBJ1-2; 7 bases agree with TRBD1. CDR1 and CDR2 (germline): MGHRA, YSYEKL. The ends lost 5 bases at V and 6 bases at J; junction bases unmatched: 9. The CDR3 runs 14 residues. For the CDR3, the DNA is TGCGCCAGCAGCAAAAAGGGGGCAGGGGATGGCTACACCTTC. It codes for CASSKKGAGDGYTF.

This clone was found once. The chain recombines TRBV14 with TRBJ2-3; 7 bases line up with TRBD2. Germline V lookup: CDR1 SGHDN, CDR2 FVKESK. This CDR3 has 15 amino acids. J was trimmed by 1 base and V by 0 bases; bases with no gene match: 1. CDR3 coding DNA: TGTGCCAGCAGCCAAGATGGGGGGGGCACAGATACGCAGTATTTT. As protein: CASSQDGGGTDTQYF.

V is TRBV29-1 and J is TRBJ2-7, with D tentatively TRBD1 (5 bases). The CDR3 spans 13 residues. CDR1 SQVTM and CDR2 ANQGSEA come from the germline V gene. The V gene lost 4 bases and the J gene lost 3 bases, with 13 bases spanning the gap. The CDR3 sequence is CSVGVTGDYEQYF. CDR3 DNA: TGCAGCGTTGGGGTAACAGGCGACTACGAGCAGTACTTC.

This rearrangement joins TRBV6-8 to TRBJ2-7, with D possibly matching TRBD2 (6 bases). This CDR3 is built from 20 residues. CDR1 and CDR2 (germline): MNHGY, SAAAGT. Trimming left V 4 bases short and J 0 bases short, with 28 bases between. The CDR3 nucleotides read TGTGCCAGCAGTTCCCTGGGGGGACGCCGACGGAGAGGAAGCTCCTACGAGCAGTACTTC. It specifies CASSSLGGRRRRGSSYEQYF.

The chain recombines TRBV9 with TRBJ2-7; 8 bases map to TRBD2. The CDR3 totals 17 residues. The germline CDR1 and CDR2 sequences are SGDLS and YYNGEE. The V segment lost 4 bases and the J segment 5 bases; nucleotides outside the gene matches: 17. The CDR3 DNA reads TGTGCCAGCAGCCCAACCATGAGGACTAGCCATATCCACGAGCAGTACTTC. It specifies CASSPTMRTSHIHEQYF.

V is TRBV2 and J is TRBJ2-1; tentatively, D is TRBD2 (5 bases). The CDR3 spans 14 residues. V was shortened by 2 bases and J by 3 bases, with 8 bases between the two germline ends. CDR1 is SNHLY, CDR2 FYNNEI, per germline. The CDR3 DNA sequence: TGTGCCAGCAGTGAACCGGACTTCTACAATGAGCAGTTCTTC. Translated: CASSEPDFYNEQFF. Drawing the rest from reference TRBV2 and TRBJ2-1, the complete variable domain is EPEVTQTPSHQVTQMGQEVILRCVPISNHLYFYWYRQILGQKVEFLVSFYNNEISEKSEIFDDQFSVERPDGSNFTLKIRSTKLEDSAMYFCASSEPDFYNEQFFGPGTRLTVL.

The count of this clone is one. The genes are TRBV5-1 and TRBJ1-5; TRBD1 agrees at 7 bases. Germline CDR1 is SGHRS and CDR2 is YFSETQ. V lost 4 bases, J lost 6 bases, and 10 bases stayed unmatched. CDR3 size: 15 residues. CDR3 nucleotide sequence: TGCGCCAGCAGCATGGGAGGAGGGGGCGGTCAGCCCCAGCATTTT. This translates into CASSMGGGGGQPQHF.

This clone was seen only once. This sequence joins TRBV29-1 and TRBJ1-3, with TRBD1 matching 7 bases. The V gene end was trimmed by 7 bases and the J gene end by 2 bases; junction bases not matched to a gene: 2. The CDR3 totals 12 residues. Germline V gene sequence: CDR1 SQVTM, CDR2 ANQGSEA. Here the CDR3 DNA reads TGCAGCGCAGGGGGTCCTGGAAACACCATATATTTT. It specifies CSAGGPGNTIYF.

This chain links TRBV5-1 with TRBJ2-1, with TRBD2 as a possible D gene (6 bases). Germline CDR1 is SGHRS and CDR2 is YFSETQ. This CDR3 has 15 amino acids. V was shortened by 0 bases and J by 5 bases, with 12 bases between the two germline ends. Here the CDR3 reads CASSLAMIADNEQFF. DNA for the CDR3: TGCGCCAGCAGCTTGGCCATGATAGCGGACAATGAGCAGTTCTTC.